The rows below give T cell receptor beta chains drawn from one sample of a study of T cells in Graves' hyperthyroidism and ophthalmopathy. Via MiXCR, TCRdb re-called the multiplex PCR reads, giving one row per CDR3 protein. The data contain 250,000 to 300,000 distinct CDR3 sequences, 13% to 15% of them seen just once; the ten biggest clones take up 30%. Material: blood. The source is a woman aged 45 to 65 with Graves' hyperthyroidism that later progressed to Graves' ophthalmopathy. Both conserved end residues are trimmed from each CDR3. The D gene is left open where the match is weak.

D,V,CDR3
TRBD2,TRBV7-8,ASSLRVRSGSSYNEQF
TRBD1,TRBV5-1,ASSPQGAYNSPLH
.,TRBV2,ASSPTLPTDTQY
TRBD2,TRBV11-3,ASSPGGGRASYTGELF
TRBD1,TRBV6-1,ASMYRGKVTEQF
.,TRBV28,ASNKPGGGADSPLH
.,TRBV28,ASRGAGTADYEQY
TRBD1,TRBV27,ASRQTGQSYEQY
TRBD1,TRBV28,ATTTGGPYNYGYT
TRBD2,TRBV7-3,ASSLERGSSYNEQF
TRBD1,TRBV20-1,SARDLAGGRSEQY
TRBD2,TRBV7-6,ASSFSVMGREVPSYEQY
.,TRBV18,ASLRSGNEKLF
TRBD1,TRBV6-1,ASSYLTGTGGDYGYT
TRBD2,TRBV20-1,SAPRLPSGRGEQY
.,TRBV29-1,SVEDRRSTYGYT
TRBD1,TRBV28,ASSSTGDEQY
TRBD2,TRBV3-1,ASSLGPSGGLYNEQF